Here is one T cell receptor (beta chain) with its context. It has no known antigen specificity. The sample originates from a study of monozygotic twins with inflammatory bowel disease (dated by TCRdb to the late 2010s). About the study as a whole: A total of around 30 monozygotic twin pairs were included in the full study, comprising nine German pairs (four IBD-concordant, five IBD-discordant) and 19 IBD-discordant Danish pairs. The search for disease-associated traits relied mainly on comparing, within discordant pairs, IBD patients with their genetically identical healthy co-twins. Each individual had, on average, about 151 000 unique TCRalpha sequences and 181 000 unique TCRbeta sequences available for analysis. Study-wide findings and limitations: IBD patients shared fewer clonotypes with other individuals than healthy twins did, most markedly in patients showing signs of disease activity. No single strong signal or clonotype linked to IBD turned up in the results, so the idea that one exists was not supported. Distinction between different T cell subtypes could not be achieved in the analysis. Repertoire similarity did not differ between concordant and discordant twins, which could be due to limited statistical power. Because patients were on differing immunosuppressive treatments, the repertoires may have picked up extra background noise and inter-individual variability. IBD patients had lower TCRbeta repertoire diversity, measured by the inverse Simpson index, than their healthy co-twins.

The CDR3 spans 13 residues, from the cysteine through the phenylalanine. No nucleotide data were recorded. Library method: 5' RACE. Each TCR library was prepared from about 3.5 ug of total RNA. For each sample, cDNA synthesis with SMARTScribe reverse transcriptase was split into eight separate reactions. Unique molecular identifiers containing a 6-nucleotide sample barcode were introduced through template switching during cDNA synthesis. TCRalpha and TCRbeta cDNA was amplified in two nested PCRs of about 17 and 10 cycles, and bead purification was carried out after each PCR. Before amplification, the cDNA was treated with uracil DNA-glycosylase and purified using the QIAquick PCR purification kit. In the second PCR, Illumina TruSeq-compatible adapters and sample-specific barcodes were added. TapeStation and Qubit were used to check library quality and concentration, and 4.5 to 6 ng of each library was pooled. Sequencing of pooled libraries was carried out on an Illumina HiSeq2500 single-index Rapid Run using 2 x 100 bp reads and custom sequencing primers. On the study's bioinformatics: UMI-based consensus assembly with MiGEC version 1.2.6 was used to correct PCR and sequencing errors. MiXCR version 2.1.1 handled V(D)J alignment, clonotype assembly and CDR3 extraction. To normalise gene usage, clonotype sharing and MAIT/NKT TCR abundance, the top 1000, 10 000 and 20 000 clonotypes in each sample were analysed. After downsampling to 27 000 UMIs, diversity was calculated as the inverse Simpson index using the vegan R package. Paired Mann-Whitney U tests on discordant twin pairs were used, with Benjamini-Hochberg multiple-testing correction. Reads reprocessed by TCRdb are summarized as one entry per CDR3 protein sequence, and DNA is absent. The V and J calls were determined by TCRdb, not by the authors. The table for this sample records 420,000 or so distinct CDR3 sequences. About 2.3% of the sample comes from the top ten.

From each donor, a 2.5 ml peripheral blood sample was drawn into PAXgene tubes and stored at -80 degrees C. Without any T cell sorting, total RNA was extracted from whole blood using the PAXgene blood miRNA kit on an automated QIAcube. Deep TCRalpha and TCRbeta repertoire profiling with unique molecular barcoding was performed on peripheral blood of monozygotic twin pairs concordant or discordant for inflammatory bowel disease. Smoking habits were recorded for all twin pairs, and individuals were classified as current, former or never smokers. The V gene is TRBV6-7 and the J gene is TRBJ2-4; there is no DNA to check the TCRdb D call of TRBD1. TRBV6-7 is assigned to the ORF class and has an uncertain function. The receptor's source is a human donor with ulcerative colitis or Crohn's disease, or a healthy co-twin of an affected twin (not recorded which). The source material was blood. The CDR3 region reads CASRDRAKNIQYF.